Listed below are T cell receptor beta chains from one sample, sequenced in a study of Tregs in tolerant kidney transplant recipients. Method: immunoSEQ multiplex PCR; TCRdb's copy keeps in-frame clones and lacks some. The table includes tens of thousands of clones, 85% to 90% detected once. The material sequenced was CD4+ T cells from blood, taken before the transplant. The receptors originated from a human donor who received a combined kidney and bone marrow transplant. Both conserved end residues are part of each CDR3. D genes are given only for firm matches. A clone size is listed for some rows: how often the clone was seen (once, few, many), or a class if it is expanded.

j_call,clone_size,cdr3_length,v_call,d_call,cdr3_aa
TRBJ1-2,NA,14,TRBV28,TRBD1,CASSLEGARLGYTF
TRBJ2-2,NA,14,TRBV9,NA,CASSVQTATGELFF
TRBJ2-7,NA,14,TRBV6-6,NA,CASGERDSSYEQYF
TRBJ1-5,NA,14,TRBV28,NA,CASSGGWGHQPQHF
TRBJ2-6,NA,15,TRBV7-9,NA,CASSLEGSGANVLTF
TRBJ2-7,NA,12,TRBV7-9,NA,CASSFTAYEQYF
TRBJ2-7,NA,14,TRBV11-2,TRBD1,CASSRDRGTGEQYF
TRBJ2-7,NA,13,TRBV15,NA,CATSSRGMYEQYF
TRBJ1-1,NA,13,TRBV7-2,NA,CASSLGGGTEAFF
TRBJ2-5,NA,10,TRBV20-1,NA,CSALYQTQYF
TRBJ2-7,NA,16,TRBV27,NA,CASTPRSGHHRDEQYF
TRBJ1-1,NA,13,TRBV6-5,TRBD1,CASSYQGDTEAFF
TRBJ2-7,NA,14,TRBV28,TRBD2,CASRTGLAVYEQYF
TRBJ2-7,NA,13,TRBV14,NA,CASSLRGGYEQYF
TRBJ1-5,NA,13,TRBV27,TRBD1,CASKGQGNQPQHF
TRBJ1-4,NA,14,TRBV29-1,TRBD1,CSVGGAGRNEKLFF
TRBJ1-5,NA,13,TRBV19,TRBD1,CASRDRGNQPQHF
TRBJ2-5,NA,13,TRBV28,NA,CASSPWRGETQYF
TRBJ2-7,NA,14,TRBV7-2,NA,CASSLLHSSYEQYF
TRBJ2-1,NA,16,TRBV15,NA,CATSRDSSGAYNEQFF
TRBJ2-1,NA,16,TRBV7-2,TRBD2,CASRLRLAGSYNEQFF
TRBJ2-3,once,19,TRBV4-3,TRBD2,CASSQDLAGGPGYTDTQYF
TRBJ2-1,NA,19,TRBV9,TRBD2,CASSVATDSGLAAYNEQFF
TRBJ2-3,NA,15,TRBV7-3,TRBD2,CASSLASGMVDTQYF
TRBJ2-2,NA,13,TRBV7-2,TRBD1,CASSSQGAGELFF
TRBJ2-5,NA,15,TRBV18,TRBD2,CASSRQAGPGETQYF
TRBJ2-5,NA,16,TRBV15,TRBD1,CATSRNIGDRQETQYF
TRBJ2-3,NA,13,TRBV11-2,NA,CASSLARADTQYF
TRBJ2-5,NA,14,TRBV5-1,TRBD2,CASSLAAGGETQYF
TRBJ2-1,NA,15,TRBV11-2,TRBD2,CASSSKGGRGNEQFF
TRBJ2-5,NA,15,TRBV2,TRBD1,CASRRPGQGKETQYF
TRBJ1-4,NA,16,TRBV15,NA,CATSRGGGSANEKLFF
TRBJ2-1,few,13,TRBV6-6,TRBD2,CAVSSGVYNEQFF
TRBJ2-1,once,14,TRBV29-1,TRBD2,CSANSGRAYNEQFF
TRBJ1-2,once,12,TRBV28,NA,CASSPNREGYTF
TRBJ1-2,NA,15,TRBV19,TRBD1,CASGRDRGRNYGYTF
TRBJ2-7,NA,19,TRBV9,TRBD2,CASSPSPGTSGRPSYEQYF
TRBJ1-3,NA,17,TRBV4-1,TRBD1,CASSQKGQGATGNTIYF
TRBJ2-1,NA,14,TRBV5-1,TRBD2,CASSLSGRADEQFF
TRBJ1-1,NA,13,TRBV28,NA,CASSLSDRFQAFF
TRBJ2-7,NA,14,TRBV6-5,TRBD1,CASRQGQGVYEQYF
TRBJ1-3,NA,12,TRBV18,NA,CASSPGENTIYF
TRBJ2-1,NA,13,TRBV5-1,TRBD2,CAAGTSPGNEQFF